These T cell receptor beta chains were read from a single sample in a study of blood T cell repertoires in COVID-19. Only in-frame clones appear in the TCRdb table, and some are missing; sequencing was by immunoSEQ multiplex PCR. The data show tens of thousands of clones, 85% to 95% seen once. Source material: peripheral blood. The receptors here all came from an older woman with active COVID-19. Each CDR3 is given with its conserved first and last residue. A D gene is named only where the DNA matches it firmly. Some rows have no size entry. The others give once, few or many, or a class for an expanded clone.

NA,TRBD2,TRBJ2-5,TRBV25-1,TGTGCCAGCAGTATAGCGGGAGGATCGGAGACCCAGTACTTC,CASSIAGGSETQYF
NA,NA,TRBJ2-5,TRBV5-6,TGTGCCAGCAGCTTGGTCCAAAAAGAGACCCAGTACTTC,CASSLVQKETQYF
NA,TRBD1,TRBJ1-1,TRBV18,TGTGCCAGCTCACCAGGGACAGGGGGCGTTTGGGACACTGAAGCTTTCTTT,CASSPGTGGVWDTEAFF
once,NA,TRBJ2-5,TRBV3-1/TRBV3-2,TGTGCCAGCAGCCTTCTCCAGGGTACCCAAGAGACCCAGTACTTC,CASSLLQGTQETQYF
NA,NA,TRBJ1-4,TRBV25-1,TGTGCCAGCAGTGGCCTCAGGTTTAATGAAAAACTGTTTTTT,CASSGLRFNEKLFF
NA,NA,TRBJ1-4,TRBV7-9,TGTGCCAGCAGCATATCGGGTGAAAAACTGTTTTTT,CASSISGEKLFF
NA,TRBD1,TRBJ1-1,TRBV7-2,TGTGCCAGCAGCTTTCCCTGGCAACAGGGGGCTGGCACTGAAGCTTTCTTT,CASSFPWQQGAGTEAFF
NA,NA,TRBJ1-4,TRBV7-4,TGTGCCAGCAGCCTCACCGCGCCCCAGGCAGCTAATGAAAAACTGTTTTTT,CASSLTAPQAANEKLFF
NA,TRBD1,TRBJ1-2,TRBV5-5,TGTGCCAGCAGCCACCTCCGGGACAGGGGCAACTATGGCTACACCTTC,CASSHLRDRGNYGYTF
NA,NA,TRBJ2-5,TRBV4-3,TGCGCCAGCAGCCAAGGGACCCCGGGATCTCAAGAGACCCAGTACTTC,CASSQGTPGSQETQYF
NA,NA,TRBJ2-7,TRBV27,TGTGCCAGCAGTCCAAAACCCTCCAGGGCATGGACCTACGAGCAGTACTTC,CASSPKPSRAWTYEQYF
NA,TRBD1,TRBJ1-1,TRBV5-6,TGTGCCAGCACCCGGGAGACAGGGGTTATGAACACTGAAGCTTTCTTT,CASTRETGVMNTEAFF
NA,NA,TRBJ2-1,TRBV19,TGTGCCAGTAATCCCGGGACTGCGAACAATGAGCAGTTCTTC,CASNPGTANNEQFF
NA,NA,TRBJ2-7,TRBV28,TGTGCCAGCAGTTTATACCAGGGGTCCTACGAGCAGTACTTC,CASSLYQGSYEQYF
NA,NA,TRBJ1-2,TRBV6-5,TGTGCCAGCAGTTACGGAGACAGAATTAACTATGGCTACACCTTC,CASSYGDRINYGYTF
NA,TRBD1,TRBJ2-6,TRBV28,TGTGCCAGCAGTAACAGGGGCACGGTTGGGGCCAACGTCCTGACTTTC,CASSNRGTVGANVLTF
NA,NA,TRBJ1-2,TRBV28,TGTGCCAGCAGTTTACGGCCCAGACCCGGCGGGGGCACAAGACATGGCTACACCTTC,CASSLRPRPGGGTRHGYTF
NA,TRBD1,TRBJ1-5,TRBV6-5,TGTGCCAGCAGACCCGACAGGGCCCTAAATCAGCCCCAGCATTTT,CASRPDRALNQPQHF
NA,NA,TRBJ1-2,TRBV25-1,TGTGCCAGCAGTGCCTCCACGGGGGGCTATGGCTACACCTTC,CASSASTGGYGYTF
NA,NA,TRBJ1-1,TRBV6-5,TGTGCCAGCAGTTACGGACTCCAGAGGGACACTGAAGCTTTCTTT,CASSYGLQRDTEAFF